This T cell receptor beta chain was recorded in a study of blood T cell repertoires in COVID-19. Study summary: Some COVID-19 samples were acute and others convalescent; all came from the United States, Italy and Spain. Sample material is recorded as cDNA or gDNA derived from T cells, B-cell-depleted T cells, or PBMCs.

Authors' analysis steps: Amplification from reference gene primers served as the basis for estimated nucleated cell counts. Sequencing used immunoSEQ multiplex PCR; TCRdb keeps in-frame clones, though not all of them. V and J calls and clone size follow that table, whereas D and trimming were derived from the DNA. The sample holds 350,000 to 450,000 clones, approximately 86% seen once. The CDR3 is 13 residues long. The J segment lost 8 bases and the V segment lost 2 bases, leaving 4 bases of the junction unmatched. Germline CDR1 reads MNHEY; CDR2 reads SVGAGI. The chain links TRBV6-5 to TRBJ2-3; 7 nucleotides align to TRBD2. The receptor was derived from a human donor in a cohort sampled during active COVID-19. Specimen: peripheral blood. The CDR3 loop reads CASSYPGGGTQYF. The CDR3 nucleotides are TGTGCCAGCAGTTACCCCGGCGGGGGTACGCAGTATTTT.